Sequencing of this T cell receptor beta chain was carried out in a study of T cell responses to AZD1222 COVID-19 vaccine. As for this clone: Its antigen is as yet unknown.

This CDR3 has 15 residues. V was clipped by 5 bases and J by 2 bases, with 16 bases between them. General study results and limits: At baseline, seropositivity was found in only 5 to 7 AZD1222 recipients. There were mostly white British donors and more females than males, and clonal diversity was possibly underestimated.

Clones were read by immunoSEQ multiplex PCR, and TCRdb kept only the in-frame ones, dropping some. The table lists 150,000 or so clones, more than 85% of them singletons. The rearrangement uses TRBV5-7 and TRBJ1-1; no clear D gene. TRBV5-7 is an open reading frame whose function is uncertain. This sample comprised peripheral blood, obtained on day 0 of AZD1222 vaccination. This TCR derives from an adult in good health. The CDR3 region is CASRPTRDSNTEAFF. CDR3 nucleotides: TGTGCCAGCAGACCGACCCGGGATTCTAACACTGAAGCTTTCTTT.